These T cell receptor beta chains were read from a single sample in a study of blood T cell repertoires in COVID-19. Libraries were prepared by immunoSEQ multiplex PCR; TCRdb keeps only in-frame clonotypes and omits some of them. The sample carries approximately 150,000 clones, 81% recorded once. Material: PBMCs or T cells enriched from blood (not recorded which). The origin of the receptors is a woman aged 40-49 years with acute COVID-19. Each CDR3 is given with its conserved first and last residue. A D gene is named only where the DNA matches it firmly. Clone sizes are given selectively: once, few, many, or a class where the clone is expanded.

clone_size	j_call	cdr3_length	d_call	v_call	cdr3_nt	cdr3_aa
-	TRBJ2-7	14	TRBD2	TRBV6-5	TGTGCCAGCATGACCGGGACTAGCGGATACGAGCAGTACTTC	CASMTGTSGYEQYF
-	TRBJ2-6	14	-	TRBV12-5	TGTGCTAGTGGGCCAGGGGCTGGGGCCAACGTCCTGACTTTC	CASGPGAGANVLTF
-	TRBJ2-3	18	TRBD1	TRBV29-1	TGCAGCGTAGGGGACAGGGAATTAACTAACTGGAGATCGGATACGCAGTATTTT	CSVGDRELTNWRSDTQYF
-	TRBJ1-1	12	-	TRBV2	TGTGCCAGCGGACTAGGGAACACTGAAGCTTTCTTT	CASGLGNTEAFF
-	TRBJ2-1	13	-	TRBV11-2	TGTGCCAGCAGCTTAGGAAGAGACAATGAGCAGTTCTTC	CASSLGRDNEQFF
few	TRBJ2-7	16	TRBD2	TRBV5-1	TGCGCCAGCAGCTCGGGGACTAGCGGGAGTAACTACGAGCAGTACTTC	CASSSGTSGSNYEQYF
-	TRBJ2-3	16	TRBD2	TRBV18	TGTGCCAGCTCACCATTGACCCTAGCGGCTCCAGATACGCAGTATTTT	CASSPLTLAAPDTQYF
many	TRBJ1-5	15	TRBD1	TRBV9	TGTGCCAGCAGTGGGACAGGGGGCAGCGATCAGCCCCAGCATTTT	CASSGTGGSDQPQHF
-	TRBJ2-1	14	-	TRBV5-1	TGCGCCAGCAGCATTAGCGGTCGAAACAATGAGCAGTTCTTC	CASSISGRNNEQFF
-	TRBJ1-3	17	-	TRBV28	TGTGCCAGCAGTTTACCTGACAGCCTAAGCTCTGGAAACACCATATATTTT	CASSLPDSLSSGNTIYF
-	TRBJ2-7	14	TRBD2	TRBV7-8	TGTGCCAGCGGTAGCCGGGAGGGTCGGAACGAGCAGTACTTC	CASGSREGRNEQYF
-	TRBJ1-5	17	TRBD1	TRBV2	TGTGCCAGTGCAGCGGGACAGGGACTTAGGAGCAATCAGCCCCAGCATTTT	CASAAGQGLRSNQPQHF
-	TRBJ1-1	17	TRBD1	TRBV4-1	TGCGCCACAACCGAGGGGGACAGGCGCCTCAGGAACACTGAAGCTTTCTTT	CATTEGDRRLRNTEAFF
-	TRBJ1-4	13	-	TRBV19	TGTGCCAGTAGTATAGGGGGCGGTGAAAAACTGTTTTTT	CASSIGGGEKLFF
-	TRBJ1-3	12	-	TRBV6-6	TGTGCCAGCAGGGGGCCTGGAAACACCATATATTTT	CASRGPGNTIYF
once	TRBJ1-3	14	-	TRBV13	TGTGCCAGCAGCCCGCGGGGCTTTGGAAACACCATATATTTT	CASSPRGFGNTIYF
medium-sized	TRBJ2-5	16	TRBD2	TRBV9	TGTGCCAGCAGCCCAAAGCGGGAGTCGGTCCGAGAGACCCAGTACTTC	CASSPKRESVRETQYF